Below, 13 T cell receptor beta chains from the same sample are listed, as sequenced in a study of blood T cell repertoires in COVID-19. Sequencing used immunoSEQ multiplex PCR; TCRdb keeps in-frame clones, though not all of them. The sample holds 280,000 or so clones, 88% seen once. Input material: peripheral blood. The receptors were sampled from a man between 18 and 29 years old with active or convalescent COVID-19.

The chain carries TRBV4-1 and TRBJ2-2; 10 nucleotides align to TRBD1. V lost 0 bases to trimming and J lost 7 bases; unmatched junction nucleotides: 5. Germline CDR1 and CDR2: MGHRA and YSYEKL. The length of the CDR3 is 16 residues. The CDR3 spells CASSQDGTGVGGELFF. Written as DNA, the CDR3 is TGCGCCAGCAGCCAAGACGGGACAGGGGTTGGCGGGGAGCTGTTTTTT.

V gene TRBV13 combines with J gene TRBJ2-7; TRBD2 matches at 12 bases. The CDR3 spans 17 residues. Looked up from germline, CDR1 is PRHDT and CDR2 is FYEKMQ (reference sequence). V gave up 5 bases and J gave up 7 bases; unmatched junction bases: 15. CDR3 loop: CASSTQAAASGGEEQYF. In DNA, the CDR3 is TGTGCCAGCAGCACCCAGGCGGCAGCTAGCGGGGGGGAGGAGCAGTACTTC.

The chain joins TRBV5-1 to TRBJ1-4; 8 nucleotides agree with TRBD1. CDR3 length equals 15 residues. The V segment lost 3 bases and the J segment 7 bases; nucleotides outside the gene matches: 8. Germline V gene lookup returns CDR1 SGHRS and CDR2 YFSETQ. The DNA of the CDR3 is TGCGCCAGCAGCTCCCAGGGGGCGCAGGGTGAAAAACTGTTTTTT. This encodes CASSSQGAQGEKLFF.

The chain links TRBV21-1 to TRBJ1-5; the listed D gene, TRBD1, was not tested against the DNA. TRBV21-1 is a pseudogene locus. This CDR3 is built from 16 residues. The CDR3: CASSKNPRQGLQPQHF. Here the CDR3 DNA reads TGTGCCAGCAGCAAAAACCCTAGACAGGGGTTGCAGCCCCAGCATTTT.

The CDR3 DNA reads TGTGCCACCAGCCGGTCCGGGATGGATAATGAGCAGTTCTTC. It translates to CATSRSGMDNEQFF. The V call is TRBV10-3, the J call TRBJ2-1; possible D gene TRBD2, 5 bases. CDR3 size: 14 residues. Between the trimmed V and J ends, which lost 10 bases and 7 bases, there was a span of 20 bases. Germline V CDR1 and CDR2: ENHRY, SYGVKD.

The genes are TRBV24-1 and TRBJ2-5; TRBD1 might be the D (5 bases). V dropped 5 bases and J dropped 3 bases, with 18 bases sitting between them. In germline, CDR1 is KGHDR, CDR2 SFDVKD. This CDR3 has 16 amino acids. The CDR3 nucleotides are TGTGCCACCAGTGTTAATCCAGGGTGGGATAAAGAGACCCAGTACTTC. Amino acids: CATSVNPGWDKETQYF.

The count of this clone is one. This chain links TRBV9 with TRBJ2-2; 9 bases fit TRBD2. Germline-derived CDR1 and CDR2 are SGDLS and YYNGEE. V shed 3 bases and J 4 bases; nucleotides not matched to a gene: 10. The CDR3 contains 17 residues. For the CDR3, the DNA is TGTGCCAGCAGCGGTGGCGGGGGGGCGTTTCGCACCGGGGAGCTGTTTTTT. Translation: CASSGGGGAFRTGELFF.

V usage is TRBV27 and J usage is TRBJ1-1; D gene unclear. Germline lookup yields CDR1 MNHEY and CDR2 SMNVEV (reference sequence). The CDR3 spans 12 residues. Between the trimmed V and J ends, which lost 3 bases and 7 bases, there was a span of 9 bases. The CDR3 is CASSFPGNEAFF. CDR3 DNA sequence: TGTGCCAGCAGTTTCCCCGGGAATGAAGCTTTCTTT.

The rearrangement uses TRBV27 and TRBJ2-6; D is unclear. From germline, CDR1 is MNHEY and CDR2 SMNVEV (reference sequence). The CDR3 consists of 15 residues. V was pared by 6 bases and J by 0 bases, with 9 bases between. Written as DNA, the CDR3 is TGTGCCAGCAGGATCGTTAGCTCTGGGGCCAACGTCCTGACTTTC. It codes for CASRIVSSGANVLTF.

This sequence joins TRBV5-1 and TRBJ1-3; possible D gene TRBD1, 6 bases. Germline V CDR1 and CDR2: SGHRS, YFSETQ. Between the trimmed V and J ends, which lost 0 bases and 4 bases, there was a span of 14 bases. CDR3 length: 16 amino acids. This chain's CDR3 is CASSLAAGAGGNTIYF. Written as DNA, the CDR3 is TGCGCCAGCAGCTTGGCCGCAGGGGCCGGGGGAAACACCATATATTTT.

This chain connects TRBV27 to TRBJ1-1, with 9 bases identical to TRBD1. V was clipped by 5 bases and J by 4 bases; unmatched bases: 11. There are 16 residues in the CDR3. Germline loops: CDR1 MNHEY, CDR2 SMNVEV (reference sequence). The CDR3: CASSPLPLTGGTEAFF. The DNA for the CDR3 is TGTGCCAGCAGTCCGCTTCCTCTGACAGGGGGCACTGAAGCTTTCTTT.

The chain is built from TRBV19 and TRBJ2-3; 8 bases align to TRBD1. The CDR3 has 16 residues. The J segment lost 2 bases and the V segment lost 1 base, leaving 5 bases of the junction unmatched. The V gene's germline CDR1 is LNHDA and CDR2 SQIVND (reference sequence). CDR3 sequence (DNA): TGTGCCAGTAGTATAGTCCCGACAGGGGCCACAGATACGCAGTATTTT. Its translation is CASSIVPTGATDTQYF.

The chain couples TRBV3-1 (or the pseudogene TRBV3-2) to TRBJ1-1; no clear D gene. Looked up from germline, CDR1 is LGHDT and CDR2 is YNNKEL (reference sequence). This CDR3 is 12 amino acids long. Deletions cut 3 bases from V and 1 base from J, with 3 bases between. CDR3 amino acids: CASSHKNTEAFF. The DNA of the CDR3 is TGTGCCAGCAGCCACAAGAACACTGAAGCTTTCTTT.